The next 29 T cell receptor beta chains were all read from a single sample in a study of cytomegalovirus exposure and HLA in healthy donors. The PCR employed 60 Vbeta primers together with 13 Jbeta primers. Clones were read by immunoSEQ multiplex PCR, and TCRdb kept only the in-frame ones, dropping some. This table has 90,000 or so clones, over 60% appearing once. The source material was PBMCs. These receptors were obtained from a female donor in good health and CMV-seronegative.

The CDR3 loop reads CASRVSGLSYEQYF. The CDR3, as DNA: TGCGCCAGCAGGGTGAGCGGGCTTTCCTACGAGCAGTACTTC. This chain uses TRBV10-2 with TRBJ2-7, with D perhaps matching TRBD2 (6 bases). The V gene lost 6 bases and the J gene lost 1 base, with 13 bases spanning the gap. CDR1 and CDR2 from the germline V gene are WSHSY and SAAADI. The CDR3 runs to 14 residues.

This clone showed up just once. V and J are TRBV2 and TRBJ2-1, with 10 bases identical to TRBD2. Looked up from germline, CDR1 is SNHLY and CDR2 is FYNNEI. This CDR3 has 16 residues. V dropped 8 bases and J dropped 10; count of bases not matched to a gene: 17. CDR3 sequence: CASDLNLGSGRGEQFF. In DNA form, the CDR3 reads TGTGCCAGCGACTTGAATTTAGGGAGCGGGAGGGGCGAGCAGTTCTTC.

This chain connects TRBV15 to TRBJ2-3; possibly TRBD2 for D (5 bases). The V and J ends lost 8 bases and 2 bases respectively, with 11 bases between them. The CDR3 loop spans 13 amino acids. Germline V lookup: CDR1 LNHNV, CDR2 YYDKDF (reference sequence). The CDR3 region has the DNA TGTGCCACCTCCGGGATCCACACAGATACGCAGTATTTT. It codes for CATSGIHTDTQYF. The variable domain in full, with the rest retrieved from reference TRBV15 and TRBJ2-3, is DAMVIQNPRYQVTQFGKPVTLSCSQTLNHNVMYWYQQKSSQAPKLLFHYYDKDFNNEADTPDNFQSRRPNTSFCFLDIRSPGLGDTAMYLCATSGIHTDTQYFGPGTRLTVL.

J is TRBJ1-5 and V is TRBV10-2; TRBD1 aligns across 11 bases. CDR3 length equals 17 residues. V trimming: 2 bases; J trimming: 7 bases; junction bases outside the gene matches: 10. Germline CDR1 WSHSY, CDR2 SAAADI. CDR3 in DNA: TGCGCCAGCAGTGAGCCCCCCGGGACAGGGGGTCTACAGCCCCAGCATTTT. This gives the protein CASSEPPGTGGLQPQHF.

The chain carries TRBV4-2 and TRBJ2-1; 8 bases map to TRBD2. V lost 0 bases, J lost 5 bases, and 6 bases stayed unmatched. Germline lookup yields CDR1 LGHNA and CDR2 YNFKEQ. The CDR3 extends over 16 amino acids. In DNA, the CDR3 is TGTGCCAGCAGCCAAGAAATGACTAGCGAAAACAATGAGCAGTTCTTC. This codes for CASSQEMTSENNEQFF.

The table lists this clone with a few counts. This rearrangement joins TRBV11-2 to TRBJ1-4, with 7 bases matching TRBD1. V lost 5 bases to trimming and J lost 5 bases; unmatched junction nucleotides: 8. The CDR3 sequence is 15 residues long. Germline V gives CDR1 SGHAT, CDR2 FQNNGV. CDR3 in amino acids: CASSPYRGENEKLFF. DNA of the CDR3: TGTGCCAGCAGCCCCTACAGGGGCGAAAATGAAAAACTGTTTTTT.

The chain recombines TRBV28 with TRBJ2-1, with 14 positions matching TRBD2. CDR3 length: 18 amino acids. V shed 5 bases, J shed 5 bases, and the junction held 11 bases outside the gene matches. Germline V gene data show CDR1 as MDHEN and CDR2 as SYDVKM. CDR3 in DNA: TGTGCCAGCAGTCAGACTAGCGGGAGGGCCAGAAGGCACAATGAGCAGTTCTTC. Protein: CASSQTSGRARRHNEQFF. Full variable domain (outside the CDR3, taken from reference TRBV28 and TRBJ2-1): DVKVTQSSRYLVKRTGEKVFLECVQDMDHENMFWYRQDPGLGLRLIYFSYDVKMKEKGDIPEGYSVSREKKERFSLILESASTNQTSMYLCASSQTSGRARRHNEQFFGPGTRLTVL.

This chain joins TRBV7-2 and TRBJ1-2; TRBD1 might be the D (5 bases). V lost 4 bases and J lost 8, with 17 bases in between. The CDR3 length is 14 residues. Germline CDR1 and CDR2: SGHTA and FQGNSA. CDR3 amino acids: CASSSMGDGRGYTF. The CDR3 coding sequence is TGTGCCAGCAGCTCCATGGGGGACGGGAGAGGCTACACCTTC.

The chain links TRBV28 to TRBJ1-4; D possibly corresponds to TRBD1 (6 bases). Trimming stripped 4 bases from V and 8 bases from J, with 11 bases between. The V gene's germline CDR1 is MDHEN and CDR2 SYDVKM. The CDR3 loop spans 13 amino acids. The CDR3 is CASSYRVDEKLFF. The CDR3 DNA reads as TGTGCCAGCAGTTACAGGGTCGACGAAAAACTGTTTTTT. The variable domain in full, completed from reference TRBV28 and TRBJ1-4, reads DVKVTQSSRYLVKRTGEKVFLECVQDMDHENMFWYRQDPGLGLRLIYFSYDVKMKEKGDIPEGYSVSREKKERFSLILESASTNQTSMYLCASSYRVDEKLFFGSGTQLSVL.

V and J are TRBV11-2 and TRBJ2-7; D possibly corresponds to TRBD2 (5 bases). This CDR3 contains 12 residues. V lost 5 bases and J lost 6, with 11 bases in between. The V gene's germline CDR1 is SGHAT and CDR2 FQNNGV. CDR3 sequence reads: CASSLDYFEQYF. The CDR3, as DNA: TGTGCCAGCAGCCTCGACTACTTCGAGCAGTACTTC.

This clone showed up just once. The gene calls are TRBV28 and TRBJ2-7; 8 bases match TRBD2. There are 14 residues in the CDR3. Germline trimming cut 8 bases from V and 6 bases from J; bases unmatched to any gene: 12. Per the germline V gene, CDR1 is MDHEN and CDR2 is SYDVKM. CDR3 region: CASGLAGLLREQYF. The CDR3 region has the DNA TGTGCCAGCGGCCTAGCGGGCCTTTTGCGCGAGCAGTACTTC.

V gene TRBV5-1 combines with J gene TRBJ1-2; possibly TRBD1 for D (6 bases). Trimming stripped 5 bases from V and 8 bases from J, with 16 bases between. The CDR3 contains 13 residues. The germline V gene encodes CDR1 SGHRS and CDR2 YFSETQ. CDR3 in amino acids: CASRAPGADGYTF. CDR3 sequence (DNA): TGCGCCAGCAGGGCCCCAGGGGCGGACGGCTACACCTTC.

V is TRBV15 and J is TRBJ2-1; 9 bases match TRBD2. V shed 0 bases and J 7 bases; nucleotides not matched to a gene: 16. CDR1 is LNHNV, CDR2 YYDKDF, per germline (reference sequence). The CDR3 is made up of 19 amino acids. CDR3 coding DNA: TGTGCCACCAGCAGAGATTGGCGTGTGGGCGGGGGGGCTGGTAATGAGCAGTTCTTC. Translation: CATSRDWRVGGGAGNEQFF.

This chain connects TRBV5-1 to TRBJ1-5; 8 bases align to TRBD1. This CDR3 spans 15 amino acids. The ends lost 4 bases at V and 8 bases at J; junction bases unmatched: 11. CDR1 SGHRS and CDR2 YFSETQ come from the germline V gene. The CDR3 sequence is CASSLAGQEREPQHF. The CDR3 bases are TGCGCCAGCAGCCTGGCGGGACAGGAAAGAGAGCCCCAGCATTTT.

DNA for the CDR3: TGTGCCAGCAGCAGAGCCGGGACTAGCGGGAGTGTCACCGGGGAGCTGTTTTTT. This sequence encodes CASSRAGTSGSVTGELFF. The chain combines TRBV5-4 with TRBJ2-2; TRBD2 matches 14 bases. Per germline, CDR1 SGHNT and CDR2 YYREEE (reference sequence). Losses at the gene ends were 4 bases for V and 4 bases for J; bases not matched to a gene: 9. There are 18 residues in the CDR3.

V and J are TRBV25-1 and TRBJ2-3; possibly TRBD2 for D (5 bases). CDR3 length equals 15 residues. Germline values: CDR1 MGHDK, CDR2 SYGVNS. Trimming pared 3 bases from V and 0 bases from J, leaving 10 bases between. The CDR3 DNA sequence: TGTGCCAGCAGTGATCGGCGGGCTAGCACAGATACGCAGTATTTT. Translation: CASSDRRASTDTQYF.

The chain employs TRBV7-2 and TRBJ2-3; 9 bases are shared with TRBD2. There are 15 residues in the CDR3. Trimming at V came to 6 bases and at J to 8 bases, leaving 12 bases not matched to a gene. Looked up from germline, CDR1 is SGHTA and CDR2 is FQGNSA. CDR3 amino acids: CASSSLAGLPGTQYF. The DNA for the CDR3 is TGTGCCAGCAGTTCCCTAGCGGGACTTCCCGGTACGCAGTATTTT. Together with reference TRBV7-2 and TRBJ2-3, the CDR3 gives the full variable domain: GAGVSQSPSNKVTEKGKDVELRCDPISGHTALYWYRQSLGQGLEFLIYFQGNSAPDKSGLPSDRFSAERTGGSVSTLTIQRTQQEDSAVYLCASSSLAGLPGTQYFGPGTRLTVL.

This chain connects TRBV4-1 to TRBJ2-1; 8 nucleotides match TRBD1. The J segment lost 7 bases and the V segment lost 1 base, leaving 12 bases of the junction unmatched. Germline loops: CDR1 MGHRA, CDR2 YSYEKL. This CDR3 has 17 amino acids. CDR3 bases: TGCGCCAGCAGCCAAGGTCACGGCGCAGGGGGCTTGAATGAGCAGTTCTTC. Protein: CASSQGHGAGGLNEQFF.

The chain carries TRBV28 and TRBJ1-1; D might be TRBD1 (5 bases). Trimming removed 1 base at V and 5 bases at J, with 11 bases between. From germline, CDR1 is MDHEN and CDR2 SYDVKM. The CDR3 has 14 amino acids. As DNA, the CDR3 is TGTGCCAGCAGTTTATCAGGGAGGCAAACTGAAGCTTTCTTT. This encodes CASSLSGRQTEAFF. Full variable domain (missing parts from reference TRBV28 and TRBJ1-1): DVKVTQSSRYLVKRTGEKVFLECVQDMDHENMFWYRQDPGLGLRLIYFSYDVKMKEKGDIPEGYSVSREKKERFSLILESASTNQTSMYLCASSLSGRQTEAFFGQGTRLTVV.

This clone was seen more than once but under ten times. The chain carries TRBV6-4 and TRBJ2-7; D is undetermined. The CDR3 length is 14 residues. Trimming removed 8 bases from V and 4 bases from J, with 18 bases in between. Per the germline V gene, CDR1 is MRHNA and CDR2 is SNTAGT. The CDR3 sequence: CASGFRQAIYEQYF. As DNA, the CDR3 is TGTGCCAGCGGTTTTAGGCAGGCAATATACGAGCAGTACTTC.

The chain is built from TRBV5-6 and TRBJ2-7, with 11 bases matching TRBD1. The CDR3 runs 17 residues. V was clipped by 4 bases and J by 2 bases; unmatched bases: 11. The germline V gene encodes CDR1 SGHDT and CDR2 YYEEEE. CDR3 sequence reads: CASSPWTGGFSAYEQYF. As DNA, the CDR3 is TGTGCCAGCAGCCCCTGGACAGGGGGCTTTAGTGCCTACGAGCAGTACTTC.

The gene calls are TRBV7-3 and TRBJ2-7; TRBD2 matches 8 bases. The CDR3 length is 15 residues. With 1 base clipped from V and 0 bases from J, the junction kept 2 bases outside the gene matches. Germline V gene data show CDR1 as SGHTA and CDR2 as FQGTGA. The CDR3 loop is CASSLSGGSSYEQYF. The CDR3 DNA reads TGTGCCAGCAGCTTAAGCGGGGGGTCCTCCTACGAGCAGTACTTC. Combining the CDR3 with reference TRBV7-3 and TRBJ2-7 gives the whole variable domain GAGVSQTPSNKVTEKGKYVELRCDPISGHTALYWYRQSLGQGPEFLIYFQGTGAADDSGLPNDRFFAVRPEGSVSTLKIQRTERGDSAVYLCASSLSGGSSYEQYFGPGTRLTVT.

This rearrangement joins TRBV6-5 to TRBJ2-7; a weak D match, TRBD1 (7 bases). Germline V gene lookup returns CDR1 MNHEY and CDR2 SVGAGI. CDR3 length equals 14 residues. Trimming pared 6 bases from V and 6 bases from J, leaving 18 bases between. CDR3 protein: CASRLGGTAVEQYF. The DNA for the CDR3 is TGTGCCAGCAGACTAGGGGGGACAGCAGTCGAGCAGTACTTC.

J is TRBJ2-6 and V is TRBV4-2; TRBD2 might be the D (6 bases). Deletions cut 0 bases from V and 2 bases from J, with 8 bases between. The V gene's germline CDR1 is LGHNA and CDR2 YNFKEQ. This CDR3 spans 16 amino acids. The CDR3 loop is CASSQEGGTGANVLTF. The CDR3 DNA reads TGTGCCAGCAGCCAAGAAGGCGGGACTGGGGCCAACGTCCTGACTTTC.

The rearrangement uses TRBV2 and TRBJ1-2; the D gene is possibly TRBD1 (5 bases). The CDR3 loop spans 13 amino acids. Trimming cost V 3 bases and J 7 bases, with 12 bases left between them. Germline V gene sequence: CDR1 SNHLY, CDR2 FYNNEI. CDR3 sequence: CASSDLRDGGYTF. The CDR3, as DNA: TGTGCCAGCAGTGACCTCAGGGATGGTGGCTACACCTTC.

The rearrangement links TRBV19 to TRBJ2-7, with TRBD2 as a possible D gene (6 bases). The CDR3 is made up of 14 amino acids. V lost 8 bases and J 7 bases, leaving 21 bases between the germline ends. Germline V CDR1 and CDR2: LNHDA, SQIVND (reference sequence). The CDR3 loop is CASARRAPLEEQYF. The CDR3, as DNA: TGTGCCAGTGCAAGGAGGGCCCCTTTGGAGGAGCAGTACTTC. The entire variable domain, with the rest obtained from reference TRBV19 and TRBJ2-7, is as follows: DGGITQSPKYLFRKEGQNVTLSCEQNLNHDAMYWYRQDPGQGLRLIYYSQIVNDFQKGDIAEGYSVSREKKESFPLTVTSAQKNPTAFYLCASARRAPLEEQYFGPGTRLTVT.

The chain has TRBV2 and TRBJ2-7, with 8 bases aligning to TRBD1. The CDR3 loop spans 16 amino acids. V shed 2 bases and J 0 bases; nucleotides not matched to a gene: 6. In germline, CDR1 is SNHLY, CDR2 FYNNEI. CDR3 DNA sequence: TGTGCCAGCAGTGAAAATAGGGACAGGAGCTCCTACGAGCAGTACTTC. Residues: CASSENRDRSSYEQYF.

The chain uses TRBV7-9 and TRBJ1-4, with 12 bases aligning to TRBD1. V was pared by 5 bases and J by 1 base, with 11 bases of the junction left unmatched. Per germline, CDR1 SEHNR and CDR2 FQNEAQ (reference sequence). This CDR3 region has 19 residues. The CDR3 protein is CASSPRRGTGGETNEKLFF. CDR3 sequence (DNA): TGTGCCAGCAGCCCTAGGAGAGGGACAGGGGGCGAAACTAATGAAAAACTGTTTTTT.

V and J are TRBV6-6 and TRBJ1-4; the D gene is possibly TRBD1 (5 bases). The CDR3 sequence is 14 residues long. Germline CDR1 is MNHNY and CDR2 is SVGAGI (reference sequence). V lost 6 bases and J 8 bases, leaving 16 bases between the germline ends. CDR3 protein: CASSRAGLGEKLFF. The CDR3 DNA sequence: TGTGCCAGCAGCCGAGCGGGGCTTGGGGAAAAACTGTTTTTT.